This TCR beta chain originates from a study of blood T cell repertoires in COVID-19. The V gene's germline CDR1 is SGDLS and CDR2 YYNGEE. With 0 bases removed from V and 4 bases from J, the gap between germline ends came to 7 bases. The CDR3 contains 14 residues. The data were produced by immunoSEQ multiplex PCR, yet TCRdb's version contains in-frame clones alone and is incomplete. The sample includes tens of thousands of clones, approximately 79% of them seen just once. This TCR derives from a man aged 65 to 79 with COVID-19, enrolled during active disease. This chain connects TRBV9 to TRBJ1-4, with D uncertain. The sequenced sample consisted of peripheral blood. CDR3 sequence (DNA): TGTGCCAGCAGCGTAGGTCCGGGTAATGAAAAACTGTTTTTT. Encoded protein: CASSVGPGNEKLFF.